This T cell receptor beta chain was identified during a study of shared clonotypes between healthy human individuals. Findings of the study overall: Since donors were few, the genetic and exposure-history diversity represented was limited.

A remark on this clone: Its matching antigen is unknown.

Original processing notes: ImmunoSEQ junction-only sequences lacked quality scores, so their filtering differed. Generated by immunoSEQ multiplex PCR, the TCRdb table keeps only in-frame clones and is missing some. The D gene and trimming were derived from the DNA, and the V and J assignments and clone size from that table. The repertoire holds around 350,000 clones, with roughly 70% as singletons. Donation came from healthy HIV-negative adults that had no recent acute infections or vaccinations. Splitting the CD4+ cells yielded a CD45RA+ naive subset and a CD45RA-negative memory subset. Germline CDR1 and CDR2: MNHNY and SVGAGI (reference sequence). V was shortened by 10 bases and J by 2 bases, with 10 bases between the two germline ends. The CDR3 consists of 12 residues.

Input material: memory CD4+ T cells sorted from blood. Subset in this sample: CD45RA-negative fraction. This clonotype was obtained from a young man in good health. The rearrangement uses TRBV6-6 and TRBJ2-3; D gene uncertain. CDR3 amino acids: CATESLTDTQYF. DNA for the CDR3: TGTGCCACCGAGTCCCTCACAGATACGCAGTATTTT.